Listed below are T cell receptor beta chains from one sample, sequenced in a study of shared clonotypes between healthy human individuals. Sequenced by immunoSEQ multiplex PCR; TCRdb stores in-frame clones only, minus some. The sample lists millions of clones; approximately 94% were seen once. The sample comprised naive CD4+ T cells sorted from blood. The receptor source for this set is a man aged 18-30 years in good health. CDR3s include the opening cysteine and the closing phenylalanine or tryptophan. A D gene is named only where the DNA matches it firmly. A clone size is listed for some rows: how often the clone was seen (once, few, many), or a class if it is expanded.

j_gene	v_gene	d_gene	abundance	CDR3aa	CDR3nt
TRBJ2-7	TRBV5-5	TRBD1	-	CASSLERDSTYEQYF	TGTGCCAGCAGCTTGGAAAGGGACAGTACCTACGAGCAGTACTTC
TRBJ2-2	TRBV11-2	-	once	CASSFQGPLGELFF	TGTGCCAGCAGCTTTCAGGGCCCTCTTGGGGAGCTGTTTTTT
TRBJ1-5	TRBV19	-	-	CASSVGQISNQPQHF	TGTGCCAGTAGTGTCGGACAAATAAGCAATCAGCCCCAGCATTTT
TRBJ2-1	TRBV10-3	TRBD2	-	CAISESWGGGADEQFF	TGTGCCATCAGTGAGTCGTGGGGCGGGGGGGCCGATGAGCAGTTCTTC
TRBJ2-3	TRBV9	TRBD2	-	CASSVGTSGIRSTDTQYF	TGTGCCAGCAGCGTAGGGACTAGCGGGATCCGAAGCACAGATACGCAGTATTTT
TRBJ1-3	TRBV11-2	-	-	CASSSGTAGNTIYF	TGTGCCAGCAGCTCCGGGACTGCTGGAAACACCATATATTTT
TRBJ2-7	TRBV30	TRBD1	-	CAWHRDRLNSSYEQYF	TGTGCCTGGCACCGGGACAGGCTAAATTCCTCCTACGAGCAGTACTTC
TRBJ2-7	TRBV10-3	-	-	CAISDGGNSYEQYF	TGTGCCATCAGTGATGGGGGTAACTCCTACGAGCAGTACTTC
TRBJ2-1	TRBV7-9	-	-	CASNSGRYNEQFF	TGTGCCAGCAATTCGGGACGGTACAATGAGCAGTTCTTC
TRBJ2-1	TRBV5-1	TRBD2	-	CASSNSSGVYNEQFF	TGCGCCAGCAGCAACTCTAGCGGAGTGTACAATGAGCAGTTCTTC
TRBJ2-1	TRBV18	-	-	CASSPGAPYNEQFF	TGTGCCAGCTCACCAGGGGCCCCTTACAATGAGCAGTTCTTC
TRBJ2-5	TRBV29-1	-	-	CSALQGFSETQYF	TGCAGCGCTTTACAGGGTTTCTCAGAGACCCAGTACTTC
TRBJ2-5	TRBV29-1	TRBD1	-	CSAYPGTEETQYF	TGCAGCGCCTATCCCGGGACAGAAGAGACCCAGTACTTC
TRBJ1-1	TRBV5-1	-	-	CASSFGGMNTEAFF	TGCGCCAGCAGCTTTGGGGGTATGAACACTGAAGCTTTCTTT
TRBJ1-5	TRBV5-1	-	-	CASSPGDHQPQHF	TGCGCCAGCAGCCCGGGAGACCATCAGCCCCAGCATTTT
TRBJ2-3	TRBV6-5	TRBD1	-	CASSLSTGTTDTQYF	TGTGCCAGCAGTTTGTCGACAGGGACCACAGATACGCAGTATTTT
TRBJ2-6	TRBV4-3	-	-	CASSQDRGAGANVLTF	TGCGCCAGCAGCCAAGATCGGGGAGCGGGGGCCAACGTCCTGACTTTC
TRBJ2-3	TRBV7-2	TRBD2	-	CASSPEREPRDTQYF	TGTGCCAGCAGCCCAGAGCGGGAGCCCCGGGATACGCAGTATTTT
TRBJ1-5	TRBV2	-	-	CASSEWGRDQPQHF	TGTGCCAGCAGTGAGTGGGGGAGAGATCAGCCCCAGCATTTT
TRBJ1-6	TRBV4-1	-	-	CASSQDYGSYNSPLHF	TGCGCCAGCAGCCAAGATTACGGGTCCTATAATTCACCCCTCCACTTT
TRBJ1-2	TRBV7-2	-	-	CASTMTGSQYGYTF	TGTGCCAGCACCATGACAGGTTCCCAGTATGGCTACACCTTC
TRBJ2-3	TRBV5-6	-	once	CASSLRFTDTQYF	TGTGCCAGCAGCTTGAGGTTCACAGATACGCAGTATTTT
TRBJ2-2	TRBV5-1	-	-	CASSQGGTGELFF	TGCGCCAGCAGCCAGGGCGGCACCGGGGAGCTGTTTTTT
TRBJ2-7	TRBV19	TRBD1	-	CASSIAQGARYEQYF	TGTGCCAGTAGTATAGCACAGGGGGCTCGTTACGAGCAGTACTTC
TRBJ1-2	TRBV27	-	-	CASSFSKTNYGYTF	TGTGCCAGCAGTTTCTCTAAGACCAACTATGGCTACACCTTC
TRBJ2-7	TRBV30	TRBD1	-	CAWTNPTGLYEQYF	TGTGCCTGGACTAACCCGACAGGGTTGTACGAGCAGTACTTC
TRBJ1-6	TRBV5-6	-	-	CASSFWRNNSPLHF	TGTGCCAGCAGCTTTTGGCGGAATAATTCACCCCTCCACTTT
TRBJ2-5	TRBV4-2	-	-	CASSQDSNTALQETQYF	TGTGCCAGCAGCCAAGATTCTAACACAGCCCTCCAAGAGACCCAGTACTTC
TRBJ1-2	TRBV7-9	TRBD1	-	CASPGTGKWEEEGYTF	TGTGCCAGCCCGGGGACAGGGAAATGGGAGGAAGAAGGCTACACCTTC
TRBJ2-1	TRBV4-1	TRBD2	-	CASSQRLAGHRAEFF	TGCGCCAGCAGCCAGCGTCTAGCGGGACACAGGGCCGAGTTCTTC
TRBJ2-5	TRBV30	TRBD2	-	CAWSMARGGTQYF	TGTGCCTGGAGTATGGCCCGGGGGGGGACCCAGTACTTC
TRBJ2-3	TRBV6-5	TRBD2	-	CASSYSATSHTDTQYF	TGTGCCAGCAGTTACTCGGCGACTAGCCACACAGATACGCAGTATTTT
TRBJ2-3	TRBV18	-	-	CASSPASTDTQYF	TGTGCCAGCTCACCCGCAAGCACAGATACGCAGTATTTT
TRBJ1-4	TRBV19	-	-	CASSMAISPMNEKLFF	TGTGCCAGTAGTATGGCAATTTCACCTATGAATGAAAAACTGTTTTTT
TRBJ1-3	TRBV2	-	-	CASSDRESSGNTIYF	TGTGCCAGCAGTGACAGGGAATCCTCTGGAAACACCATATATTTT
TRBJ2-1	TRBV6-6	TRBD2	-	CASRPSGTSGYNEQFF	TGTGCCAGCAGACCCTCCGGGACTAGCGGATACAATGAGCAGTTCTTC
TRBJ2-4	TRBV5-4	TRBD2	-	CASSTGTSGGLAKNIQYF	TGTGCCAGCAGCACCGGGACTAGCGGGGGCCTAGCCAAAAACATTCAGTACTTC
TRBJ1-5	TRBV28	TRBD1	-	CASSRDRVSNQPQHF	TGTGCCAGCAGTCGGGACAGGGTTAGCAATCAGCCCCAGCATTTT
TRBJ1-4	TRBV5-1	TRBD1	-	CASSLRAGQGTNEKLFF	TGCGCCAGCAGCCTCCGAGCGGGACAGGGAACTAATGAAAAACTGTTTTTT
TRBJ2-7	TRBV7-2	TRBD2	-	CASSTGTSGMWYF	TGTGCCAGCAGCACAGGGACTAGCGGGATGTGGTACTTC
TRBJ1-1	TRBV6-1	-	-	CASSMGQNTEAFF	TGTGCCAGCAGTATGGGACAGAACACTGAAGCTTTCTTT
TRBJ2-5	TRBV2	-	-	CASSGGETQYF	TGTGCCAGCAGTGGGGGTGAGACCCAGTACTTC